This T cell receptor (beta chain) appears in the sequencing data of a study of identifying expanded T cells in peripheral blood. Study-wide results and caveats: Across healthy donors, higher total template counts meant significantly greater approximately 2-week count variance. Technical replicates showed 0.9 to 1.5 changed clones; approximately 2 weeks roughly 16; four weeks 19.

In regard to this clone: Its antigen is not known.

Collection occurred without any documented infections or immune events in donors. Using immunoSEQ multiplex PCR, the repertoire was profiled, and TCRdb retains in-frame clones only, with some absent. The data hold around 100,000 clones, with 70% to 90% observed a single time. Germline CDR1 and CDR2: SGHTA and FQGNSA. V lost 4 bases and J lost 9, with 27 bases in between. The CDR3 is 17 amino acids. Sample: blood. V and J are TRBV7-2 and TRBJ1-1, with D unclear. The clonotype comes from a person aged 18 to 75 in good health. CDR3 protein: CASSWSGRLLQVTKAFF. The CDR3, as DNA: TGTGCCAGCAGCTGGTCCGGGCGACTCTTGCAGGTAACGAAAGCTTTCTTT.